The present entry profiles one T cell receptor (beta chain) with its context. Sequencing used immunoSEQ multiplex PCR; TCRdb keeps in-frame clones, though not all of them. The data show about 120,000 clones, with 80% to 90% seen just once and around 40% held by the top ten. V dropped 7 bases and J dropped 1; count of bases not matched to a gene: 2. Germline CDR1 is SQVTM and CDR2 is ANQGSEA. The CDR3 loop spans 12 amino acids. This entry comes from a study of control samples from healthy donors and cancer patients. This TCR derives from a man aged 50 to 60 in good health. The chain uses TRBV29-1 and TRBJ1-1, with 8 bases aligning to TRBD1. What was sequenced was blood. CDR3 bases: TGCAGCGGCGGACAGGGGAACACTGAAGCTTTCTTT. It is translated as CSGGQGNTEAFF.